Listed below are T cell receptor beta chains from one sample, sequenced in a study of T cells in Graves' hyperthyroidism and ophthalmopathy. TCRdb re-analysed the multiplex PCR reads in MiXCR, keeping a single row per CDR3 protein. The table includes about 640,000 distinct CDR3 sequences, about 20% detected once. The sequenced sample was blood. The receptors come from a man younger than 40 with Graves' ophthalmopathy. CDR3s include the opening cysteine and the closing phenylalanine or tryptophan. D genes are given only for firm matches. Where a row states a size, it is once, few, many or the class of an expanded clone; other rows omit it.

d_call: NA
j_call: TRBJ1-5
clone_size: few
v_call: TRBV9
cdr3_length: 15
cdr3_nt: TGTGCCAGCAGCGTAGACCCCGGGGGCAACCAGCCCCAGCATTTT
cdr3_aa: CASSVDPGGNQPQHF

d_call: NA
j_call: TRBJ2-7
clone_size: few
v_call: TRBV7-8
cdr3_length: 12
cdr3_nt: TGTGCCAGTATGGGGCTTTCCTACGAGCAGTACTTC
cdr3_aa: CASMGLSYEQYF

d_call: NA
j_call: TRBJ2-2
clone_size: few
v_call: TRBV28
cdr3_length: 14
cdr3_nt: TGTGCCACCTTTTCTCGAGGGAGGACCGGGGAGCTGTTTTTT
cdr3_aa: CATFSRGRTGELFF

d_call: TRBD1
j_call: TRBJ2-3
clone_size: few
v_call: TRBV20-1
cdr3_length: 15
cdr3_nt: TGCAGTGCTAGAGATCGGGGGACAGGCTTAGATACGCAGTATTTT
cdr3_aa: CSARDRGTGLDTQYF

d_call: TRBD2
j_call: TRBJ2-3
clone_size: NA
v_call: TRBV4-1
cdr3_length: 18
cdr3_nt: TGCGCCAGCAGCCAACAACCCCCAGCGGGGGGGATCACAGATACGCAGTATTTT
cdr3_aa: CASSQQPPAGGITDTQYF

d_call: NA
j_call: TRBJ2-2
clone_size: NA
v_call: TRBV5-1
cdr3_length: 15
cdr3_nt: TGCGCCAGCAGCTTGGACTCGGCACGTACCGGGGAGCTGTTTTTT
cdr3_aa: CASSLDSARTGELFF

d_call: TRBD2
j_call: TRBJ2-1
clone_size: many
v_call: TRBV11-2
cdr3_length: 17
cdr3_nt: TGTGCCAGCAGCCTTCCTCAACTAGCGGGAGTTAGCAATGAGCAGTTCTTC
cdr3_aa: CASSLPQLAGVSNEQFF

d_call: TRBD2
j_call: TRBJ2-1
clone_size: many
v_call: TRBV14
cdr3_length: 15
cdr3_nt: TGTGCCAGCAGCGCTCCGGGACTAGCCCTCAATGAGCAGTTCTTC
cdr3_aa: CASSAPGLALNEQFF

d_call: TRBD1
j_call: TRBJ2-6
clone_size: NA
v_call: TRBV10-3
cdr3_length: 20
cdr3_nt: TGTGCCATCAGTGAGTCGAAAGGGACAGGGGGCGAAGCTGGGGCCAACGTCCTGACTTTC
cdr3_aa: CAISESKGTGGEAGANVLTF

d_call: TRBD2
j_call: TRBJ2-7
clone_size: few
v_call: TRBV30
cdr3_length: 17
cdr3_nt: TGTGCCTGGAGGTATCGGCCAACTAGCGGAGCCCCCTACGAGCAGTACTTC
cdr3_aa: CAWRYRPTSGAPYEQYF

d_call: TRBD1
j_call: TRBJ2-1
clone_size: NA
v_call: TRBV30
cdr3_length: 15
cdr3_nt: TGTGCCTGGAGTGTGGGTCAGGGGGAGCTCAATGAGCAGTTCTTC
cdr3_aa: CAWSVGQGELNEQFF

d_call: NA
j_call: TRBJ1-2
clone_size: NA
v_call: TRBV6-1
cdr3_length: 14
cdr3_nt: TGTGCCAGCAGTGAAGCGCCAGGGCAGGGTGGCTACACCTTC
cdr3_aa: CASSEAPGQGGYTF

d_call: TRBD2
j_call: TRBJ2-3
clone_size: NA
v_call: TRBV11-2
cdr3_length: 17
cdr3_nt: TGTGCCAGCAGCTTAGGGAATCAGCGGGGCTTCACAGATACGCAGTATTTT
cdr3_aa: CASSLGNQRGFTDTQYF

d_call: NA
j_call: TRBJ1-1
clone_size: many
v_call: TRBV20-1
cdr3_length: 14
cdr3_nt: TGCAGTGCGGTAGGGTCGGGCAGGAACACTGAAGCTTTCTTT
cdr3_aa: CSAVGSGRNTEAFF

d_call: NA
j_call: TRBJ1-4
clone_size: few
v_call: TRBV18
cdr3_length: 15
cdr3_nt: TGTGCCAGCTCACCATCGACGGCCTATAATGAAAAACTGTTTTTT
cdr3_aa: CASSPSTAYNEKLFF

d_call: TRBD1
j_call: TRBJ1-5
clone_size: NA
v_call: TRBV28
cdr3_length: 13
cdr3_nt: TGTGCCAGCAGTCCGACAGGGGTAGGGCCCCAGCATTTT
cdr3_aa: CASSPTGVGPQHF

d_call: NA
j_call: TRBJ2-7
clone_size: many
v_call: TRBV6-1
cdr3_length: 13
cdr3_nt: TGTGCCAGCAGTGACCGACAGGACTACGAGCAGTACTTC
cdr3_aa: CASSDRQDYEQYF

d_call: TRBD2
j_call: TRBJ2-3
clone_size: NA
v_call: TRBV12-5
cdr3_length: 19
cdr3_nt: TGTGCTAGTGGTTTAGCAACGTTATCAGGACTAGCGGGCTCAGATACGCAGTATTTT
cdr3_aa: CASGLATLSGLAGSDTQYF

d_call: TRBD1
j_call: TRBJ1-6
clone_size: many
v_call: TRBV12-3/TRBV12-4
cdr3_length: 14
cdr3_nt: TGTGCCAGCAAGCTGGGACAGCAAAATTCACCCCTCCACTTT
cdr3_aa: CASKLGQQNSPLHF

d_call: NA
j_call: TRBJ1-1
clone_size: few
v_call: TRBV7-3
cdr3_length: 13
cdr3_nt: TGTGCCAGCAGCTTAACCGCTAGCACTGAAGCTTTCTTT
cdr3_aa: CASSLTASTEAFF

d_call: TRBD2
j_call: TRBJ2-3
clone_size: NA
v_call: TRBV12-3/TRBV12-4
cdr3_length: 15
cdr3_nt: TGTGCCAGCAGTTTTCACGGGAGGTATACAGATACGCAGTATTTT
cdr3_aa: CASSFHGRYTDTQYF

d_call: NA
j_call: TRBJ2-1
clone_size: few
v_call: TRBV11-3
cdr3_length: 14
cdr3_nt: TGTGCCAGCAGCTTAGTAGCTGGAGCTGAGGAGCAGTTCTTC
cdr3_aa: CASSLVAGAEEQFF

d_call: NA
j_call: TRBJ2-1
clone_size: few
v_call: TRBV7-2
cdr3_length: 15
cdr3_nt: TGTGCCAGCAGCTTAGAGAGAATGCCCTACAATGAGCAGTTCTTC
cdr3_aa: CASSLERMPYNEQFF

d_call: TRBD2
j_call: TRBJ2-2
clone_size: NA
v_call: TRBV12-3/TRBV12-4
cdr3_length: 16
cdr3_nt: TGTGCCAGCAGTCCGGGACTAGCGGGAGTGGCCGGGGAGCTGTTTTTT
cdr3_aa: CASSPGLAGVAGELFF